These T cell receptor beta chains were read from a single sample in a study of blood T cell repertoires in COVID-19. Profiling relied on immunoSEQ multiplex PCR, and the TCRdb table lists in-frame clones only, not all of them. The sample has 100,000 to 120,000 clones, approximately 82% seen once. The sequencing sample was made of peripheral blood. These receptors were taken from a woman older than 75 with acute or convalescent COVID-19. Each CDR3 is given with its conserved first and last residue. D genes are given only for firm matches. The size of a clone is reported for some rows only, either as once, few or many, or as a class for expanded clones.

j_call d_call v_call clone_size cdr3_aa cdr3_nt
TRBJ1-5 TRBD1 TRBV12-5 few CASEGTGGNQPQHF TGTGCTAGTGAGGGGACAGGGGGCAATCAGCCCCAGCATTTT
TRBJ2-2 . TRBV12-3/TRBV12-4 . CASKRGTGELFF TGTGCCAGCAAACGGGGCACCGGGGAGCTGTTTTTT
TRBJ2-7 . TRBV5-4 once CASSDPQEARIEQYF TGTGCCAGCAGCGACCCGCAGGAGGCTCGTATCGAGCAGTACTTC
TRBJ2-3 . TRBV2 . CASSFLQGGEYTDTQYF TGTGCCAGCAGTTTTTTACAGGGTGGGGAATACACAGATACGCAGTATTTT
TRBJ2-2 TRBD2 TRBV5-4 . CASSEGLAGANTGELFF TGTGCCAGCAGCGAGGGACTAGCGGGAGCGAACACCGGGGAGCTGTTTTTT
TRBJ1-4 . TRBV5-1 . CASSPGNEKLFF TGCGCCAGCAGCCCCGGGAATGAAAAACTGTTTTTT
TRBJ2-1 TRBD2 TRBV7-2 . CASSSAGGHPEQFF TGTGCCAGCAGCTCCGCGGGAGGGCACCCTGAGCAGTTCTTC
TRBJ1-1 . TRBV5-1 . CASSLSRENTEAFF TGCGCCAGCAGCTTGTCCAGGGAGAACACTGAAGCTTTCTTT
TRBJ1-1 . TRBV2 . CASSFPTSGIMNTEAFF TGTGCCAGCAGTTTTCCTACTTCAGGGATTATGAACACTGAAGCTTTCTTT
TRBJ1-5 . TRBV2 . CASSKQAYSNQPQHF TGTGCCAGCAGTAAACAGGCGTATAGCAATCAGCCCCAGCATTTT
TRBJ1-6 . TRBV6-5 . CASRPPQGNNSPLHF TGTGCCAGCAGACCCCCACAGGGAAATAATTCACCCCTCCACTTT
TRBJ2-2 TRBD1 TRBV19 . CASNKQGAGNTGELFF TGTGCCAGTAATAAACAGGGGGCAGGGAACACCGGGGAGCTGTTTTTT
TRBJ2-3 . TRBV9 . CASSVAAGTDTQYF TGTGCCAGCAGCGTCGCCGCAGGCACAGATACGCAGTATTTT
TRBJ1-6 . TRBV5-4 . CASSSPRDDSPLHF TGTGCCAGCAGCTCTCCCAGGGATGATTCACCCCTCCACTTT
TRBJ2-5 . TRBV27 few CASSFAGAVRETQYF TGTGCCAGCAGTTTCGCAGGGGCAGTGAGAGAGACCCAGTACTTC
TRBJ1-4 . TRBV21-1 . CASSKAGPGDSILDGEKLFF TGTGCCAGCAGCAAAGCGGGGCCGGGGGACAGCATCCTCGATGGTGAAAAACTGTTTTTT
TRBJ2-1 TRBD1 TRBV18 . CASSPDRGQFF TGTGCCAGCTCACCAGACAGGGGGCAGTTCTTC
TRBJ2-1 TRBD2 TRBV7-9 . CASIAGGNEQFF TGTGCCAGCATAGCGGGAGGTAATGAGCAGTTCTTC
TRBJ2-1 . TRBV6-6 few CASSDTGEVYNEQFF TGTGCCAGCAGCGACACAGGGGAGGTTTACAATGAGCAGTTCTTC
TRBJ2-1 TRBD2 TRBV6-2/TRBV6-3 . CASSPHRDYWNEQFF TGTGCCAGCAGCCCCCACCGGGACTATTGGAATGAGCAGTTCTTC
TRBJ2-4 TRBD2 TRBV18 . CASSPLGLAGVAKNIQYF TGTGCCAGCTCACCACTCGGACTAGCGGGAGTAGCCAAAAACATTCAGTACTTC
TRBJ1-2 . TRBV30 . CAWSAVRGEGGYTF TGTGCCTGGAGTGCGGTACGGGGGGAAGGTGGCTACACCTTC
TRBJ2-1 TRBD2 TRBV5-1 . CASSYRISGGSEQFF TGCGCCAGCAGCTACCGAATTAGCGGGGGGAGTGAGCAGTTCTTC
TRBJ2-1 TRBD2 TRBV5-1 . CASSLRSVAGGPNEQFF TGCGCCAGCAGCCTAAGGTCCGTAGCGGGGGGGCCTAATGAGCAGTTCTTC
TRBJ1-2 TRBD1 TRBV3-1/TRBV3-2 . CASKPDRAYGYTF TGTGCCAGCAAACCGGACAGGGCTTATGGCTACACCTTC
TRBJ1-6 TRBD1 TRBV6-5 . CASSPTGAGSPLHF TGTGCCAGCAGCCCCACAGGGGCGGGCTCACCCCTCCACTTT
TRBJ2-7 TRBD2 TRBV6-5 . CASSLAGENYEQYF TGTGCCAGCAGTCTAGCGGGGGAGAACTACGAGCAGTACTTC
TRBJ1-2 . TRBV5-5 . CASSWAGPRYGYTF TGTGCCAGCAGCTGGGCAGGCCCACGCTATGGCTACACCTTC
TRBJ2-7 TRBD2 TRBV9 . CASSVAGGGGEQYF TGTGCCAGCAGCGTAGCGGGGGGGGGCGGCGAGCAGTACTTC
TRBJ1-1 TRBD1 TRBV19 . CASSIERGQINTEAFF TGTGCCAGTAGTATAGAGAGGGGACAGATAAACACTGAAGCTTTCTTT
TRBJ2-4 . TRBV6-1 . CASSEAPTRGIQYF TGTGCCAGCAGTGAAGCGCCCACGAGGGGGATTCAGTACTTC
TRBJ2-3 . TRBV28 . CASSVTPGLGTQYF TGTGCCAGCAGTGTTACCCCAGGACTGGGTACGCAGTATTTT
TRBJ2-5 . TRBV30 . CAWSVTRDTSTQYF TGTGCCTGGAGTGTAACACGGGACACATCAACCCAGTACTTC
TRBJ2-5 TRBD2 TRBV5-4 . CASKSGTGETQYF TGTGCCAGCAAAAGCGGGACGGGGGAGACCCAGTACTTC
TRBJ1-1 . TRBV4-3 . CASSQDGPAEAFF TGCGCCAGCAGCCAAGATGGGCCAGCTGAAGCTTTCTTT
TRBJ1-1 . TRBV19 . CASSSAGGNFF TGTGCCAGTAGTAGTGCGGGGGGAAATTTCTTT
TRBJ2-7 TRBD1 TRBV6-2/TRBV6-3 once CASSSRGRVLVYEQYF TGTGCCAGCAGTAGCAGGGGGCGAGTACTAGTGTACGAGCAGTACTTC
TRBJ1-2 TRBD1 TRBV5-6 once CASSRDSGTYGYTF TGTGCCAGCAGCCGGGACAGCGGAACCTATGGCTACACCTTC
TRBJ1-6 TRBD1 TRBV9 . CASSAGTGSLMNNSPLHF TGTGCCAGCAGCGCCGGGACAGGGAGCCTTATGAATAATTCACCCCTCCACTTT
TRBJ1-5 TRBD1 TRBV29-1 few CSALSGGGQPQHF TGCAGCGCCTTATCAGGGGGAGGTCAGCCCCAGCATTTT
TRBJ2-1 . TRBV7-9 . CASSSTNLVLLKNNEQFF TGTGCCAGCAGCTCGACCAACCTAGTGCTGCTGAAGAACAATGAGCAGTTCTTC
TRBJ2-3 TRBD2 TRBV5-5 once CASSLAGTSGSWTDTQYF TGTGCCAGCAGCTTGGCCGGGACTAGCGGGAGCTGGACAGATACGCAGTATTTT
TRBJ1-4 . TRBV27 . CASSLRGSNEKLFF TGTGCCAGCAGTTTGCGAGGATCTAATGAAAAACTGTTTTTT
TRBJ1-1 . TRBV5-5 . CASSLLQMNTEAFF TGTGCCAGCAGCTTGCTACAGATGAACACTGAAGCTTTCTTT
TRBJ2-5 . TRBV4-2 . CASSQDKDFQETQYF TGTGCCAGCAGCCAAGATAAGGACTTTCAAGAGACCCAGTACTTC
TRBJ1-5 . TRBV7-2 . CASSPWGGSTQPQHF TGTGCCAGCAGCCCCTGGGGGGGTTCCACTCAGCCCCAGCATTTT
TRBJ2-3 TRBD1 TRBV19 . CASSPRQGASTDTQYF TGTGCCAGTAGTCCTCGACAGGGGGCAAGCACAGATACGCAGTATTTT
TRBJ1-5 TRBD1 TRBV27 . CASRPDRGRMGIQPQHF TGTGCCAGCAGGCCCGACAGGGGGCGTATGGGAATCCAGCCCCAGCATTTT
TRBJ1-2 TRBD1 TRBV2 . CASRLDRGGYTF TGTGCCAGCAGACTAGACAGGGGAGGCTACACCTTC
TRBJ1-4 . TRBV18 . CASSPPGLGRDEKLFF TGTGCCAGCTCACCACCCGGATTGGGGAGGGATGAAAAACTGTTTTTT
TRBJ2-4 TRBD2 TRBV18 . CASSPPLAGPNIQYF TGTGCCAGCTCACCACCGCTAGCGGGCCCAAACATTCAGTACTTC